This entry lists 10 T cell receptor beta chains sequenced from one sample in a study of blood T cell repertoires in COVID-19. This table comes from immunoSEQ multiplex PCR, and its TCRdb copy is limited to in-frame clones, with some not included. The sample lists around 190,000 clones; about 76% were seen once. The specimen sequenced was peripheral blood. These TCRs come from a woman aged 45 to 65 with active or convalescent COVID-19.

The chain links TRBV3-1 (or the pseudogene TRBV3-2) to TRBJ2-3, with D possibly matching TRBD1 (6 bases). Looked up from germline, CDR1 is LGHDT and CDR2 is YNNKEL (reference sequence). The CDR3 loop spans 14 amino acids. V dropped 4 bases and J dropped 5 bases, with 13 bases sitting between them. CDR3 loop: CASSLGWGRDTQYF. Written as DNA, the CDR3 is TGTGCCAGCAGCCTGGGTTGGGGGCGAGATACGCAGTATTTT.

The genes are TRBV27 and TRBJ2-7, with 11 bases that match TRBD2. This CDR3 has 16 amino acids. The V gene's germline CDR1 is MNHEY and CDR2 SMNVEV (reference sequence). The V segment lost 4 bases and the J segment 3 bases; nucleotides outside the gene matches: 8. CDR3 sequence (DNA): TGTGCCAGCAGTTCCCTCGGACTAGCGGGTTACTACGAGCAGTACTTC. Translated: CASSSLGLAGYYEQYF.

The chain links TRBV7-7 to TRBJ2-2; D is undetermined. With 3 bases removed from V and 5 bases from J, the gap between germline ends came to 10 bases. This CDR3 has 14 amino acids. CDR1 SSHAT and CDR2 FNYEAQ come from the germline V gene (reference sequence). Here the CDR3 DNA reads TGTGCCAGCAGCTTCCTGGGCAGGACCGGGGAGCTGTTTTTT. Translated, it gives CASSFLGRTGELFF.

A single count supports this clone. This chain connects TRBV28 to TRBJ2-4, with D perhaps TRBD1 (5 bases). The CDR3 is 13 residues long. V lost 2 bases and J 4 bases, leaving 6 bases between the germline ends. The germline V gene has CDR1 MDHEN and CDR2 SYDVKM. The CDR3 region has the DNA TGTGCCAGCAGTTTACAGGGTAAAAACATTCAGTACTTC. Translated, it gives CASSLQGKNIQYF.

The chain is built from TRBV20-1 and TRBJ2-5; perhaps TRBD2 as D (5 bases). CDR1 and CDR2 (germline): DFQATT, SNEGSKA (reference sequence). This CDR3 contains 11 residues. Trimming shortened V by 6 bases and J by 4 bases, and 9 bases separated the two germline ends. The CDR3 loop reads CSALAGETQYF. Here the CDR3 DNA reads TGCAGTGCCCTGGCGGGAGAGACCCAGTACTTC.

The chain couples TRBV6-1 to TRBJ2-6, with D possibly matching TRBD2 (6 bases). The germline V and J ends were trimmed by 0 bases and 1 base, with 7 bases remaining between them. CDR1 and CDR2 (germline): MNHNS, SASEGT. This CDR3 has 16 amino acids. CDR3 residues: CASSEAAGSGANVLTF. The CDR3 DNA follows: TGTGCCAGCAGTGAAGCGGCGGGATCTGGGGCCAACGTCCTGACTTTC.

The chain joins TRBV7-6 to TRBJ2-3; 8 bases agree with TRBD1. Germline V lookup: CDR1 SGHVS, CDR2 FNYEAQ. The V segment lost 5 bases and the J segment 1 base; nucleotides outside the gene matches: 5. This CDR3 spans 15 amino acids. In DNA, the CDR3 is TGTGCCAGCAGCCCGCAGGACAGGGGCACAGATACGCAGTATTTT. Protein: CASSPQDRGTDTQYF. Based on the CDR3 plus reference TRBV7-6 and TRBJ2-3, the full variable domain is GAGVSQSPRYKVTKRGQDVALRCDPISGHVSLYWYRQALGQGPEFLTYFNYEAQQDKSGLPNDRFSAERPEGSISTLTIQRTEQRDSAMYRCASSPQDRGTDTQYFGPGTRLTVL.

The chain joins TRBV2 to TRBJ2-2, with 10 bases that match TRBD1. The V and J ends lost 5 bases and 5 bases, in that order; junction bases with no gene match: 5. Germline V gene lookup returns CDR1 SNHLY and CDR2 FYNNEI. The CDR3 length is 15 residues. The CDR3 sequence is CASSSDRGRTGELFF. The CDR3 DNA is TGTGCCAGCAGTTCCGACAGGGGGCGAACCGGGGAGCTGTTTTTT. Full variable domain (missing parts from reference TRBV2 and TRBJ2-2): EPEVTQTPSHQVTQMGQEVILRCVPISNHLYFYWYRQILGQKVEFLVSFYNNEISEKSEIFDDQFSVERPDGSNFTLKIRSTKLEDSAMYFCASSSDRGRTGELFFGEGSRLTVL.

The chain has TRBV5-4 and TRBJ2-2, with 10 bases identical to TRBD2. Germline loops: CDR1 SGHNT, CDR2 YYREEE (reference sequence). The J segment lost 5 bases and the V segment lost 0 bases, leaving 4 bases of the junction unmatched. The CDR3 spans 16 residues. CDR3 in amino acids: CASSLVASGGTGELFF. The CDR3 DNA follows: TGTGCCAGCAGCTTGGTGGCTAGCGGGGGTACCGGGGAGCTGTTTTTT.

The rearrangement links TRBV4-1 to TRBJ1-4; D possibly corresponds to TRBD1 (6 bases). This CDR3 has 15 amino acids. The germline V gene encodes CDR1 MGHRA and CDR2 YSYEKL. V gave up 0 bases and J gave up 7 bases, with 12 bases separating them. The CDR3 nucleotides are TGCGCCAGCAGCCAAGAGCCAGGGGCTACTGAAAAACTGTTTTTT. It specifies CASSQEPGATEKLFF.